This T cell receptor beta chain comes out of a study of pediatric ulcerative colitis. Trimming left V 4 bases short and J 6 bases short, with 16 bases between. Germline-derived CDR1 and CDR2 are MGHRA and YSYEKL. The CDR3 length is 15 residues. Sequencing depth was up to 500,000 reads per sample. Libraries were prepared by immunoSEQ multiplex PCR; TCRdb keeps only in-frame clonotypes and omits some of them. This sample carries under 70,000 clones, approximately 87% of them seen once, and the ten largest clones take approximately 1.5%. Controls had colonoscopy for suspected IBD, with normal endoscopy and no IBD the following year. Blood was drawn at the time of colonoscopy.

Sequencing was done on a sample of blood. The chain uses TRBV4-1 and TRBJ2-1; maybe TRBD1 (6 bases). The receptor's source is a boy aged 5-17 years who was a control in a study of pediatric ulcerative colitis. CDR3 sequence: CASSRQPAGVNEQFF. CDR3 sequence (DNA): TGCGCCAGCAGCCGGCAGCCGGCAGGGGTCAATGAGCAGTTCTTC.